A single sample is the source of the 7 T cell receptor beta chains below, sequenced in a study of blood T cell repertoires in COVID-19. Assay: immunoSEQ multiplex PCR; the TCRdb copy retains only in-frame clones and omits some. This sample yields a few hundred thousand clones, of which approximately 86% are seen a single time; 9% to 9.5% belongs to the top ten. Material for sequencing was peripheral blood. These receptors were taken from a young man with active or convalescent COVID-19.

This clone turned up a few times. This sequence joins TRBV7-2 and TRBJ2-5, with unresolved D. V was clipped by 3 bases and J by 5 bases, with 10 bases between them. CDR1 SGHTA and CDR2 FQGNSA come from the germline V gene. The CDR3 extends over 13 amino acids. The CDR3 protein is CASSFKWRETQYF. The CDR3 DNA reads TGTGCCAGCAGCTTCAAGTGGCGGGAGACCCAGTACTTC. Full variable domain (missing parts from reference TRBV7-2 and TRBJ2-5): GAGVSQSPSNKVTEKGKDVELRCDPISGHTALYWYRQSLGQGLEFLIYFQGNSAPDKSGLPSDRFSAERTGGSVSTLTIQRTQQEDSAVYLCASSFKWRETQYFGPGTRLLVL.

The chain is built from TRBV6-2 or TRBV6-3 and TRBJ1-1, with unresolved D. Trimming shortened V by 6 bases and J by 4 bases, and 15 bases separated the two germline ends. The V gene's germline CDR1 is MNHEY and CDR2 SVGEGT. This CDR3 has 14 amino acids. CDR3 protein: CASSPLGEGTEAFF. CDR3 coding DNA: TGTGCCAGCAGCCCCCTGGGAGAGGGCACTGAAGCTTTCTTT.

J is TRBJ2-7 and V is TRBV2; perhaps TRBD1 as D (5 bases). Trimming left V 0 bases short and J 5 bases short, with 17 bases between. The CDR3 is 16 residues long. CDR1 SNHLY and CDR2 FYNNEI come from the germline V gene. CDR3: CASSEAVVAGINEQYF. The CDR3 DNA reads TGTGCCAGCAGTGAAGCGGTTGTCGCAGGGATCAACGAGCAGTACTTC.

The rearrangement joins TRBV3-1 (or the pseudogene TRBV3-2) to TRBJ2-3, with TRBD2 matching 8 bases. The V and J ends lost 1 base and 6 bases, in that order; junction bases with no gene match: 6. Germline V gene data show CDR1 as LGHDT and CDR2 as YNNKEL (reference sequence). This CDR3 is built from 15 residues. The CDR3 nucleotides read TGTGCCAGCAGCCAAGGTACCACTAGCGGCGATACGCAGTATTTT. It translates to CASSQGTTSGDTQYF.

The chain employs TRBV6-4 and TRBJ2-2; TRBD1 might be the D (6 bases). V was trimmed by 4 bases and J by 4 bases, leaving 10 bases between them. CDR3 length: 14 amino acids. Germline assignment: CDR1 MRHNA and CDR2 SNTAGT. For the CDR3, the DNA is TGTGCCAGCAGTGCTCAGGGGTTCACCGGGGAGCTGTTTTTT. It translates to CASSAQGFTGELFF.

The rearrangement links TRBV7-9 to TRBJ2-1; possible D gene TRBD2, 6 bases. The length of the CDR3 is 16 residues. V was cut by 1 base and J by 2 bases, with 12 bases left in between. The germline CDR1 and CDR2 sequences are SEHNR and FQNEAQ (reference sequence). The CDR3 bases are TGTGCCAGCAGCTTAGATATCGGAGGGCCCTACAATGAGCAGTTCTTC. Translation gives CASSLDIGGPYNEQFF.

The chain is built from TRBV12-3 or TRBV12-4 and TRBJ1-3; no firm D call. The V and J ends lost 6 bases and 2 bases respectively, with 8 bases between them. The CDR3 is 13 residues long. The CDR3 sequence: CASSPIPGNTIYF. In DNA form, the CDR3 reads TGTGCCAGCAGCCCTATTCCTGGAAACACCATATATTTT.